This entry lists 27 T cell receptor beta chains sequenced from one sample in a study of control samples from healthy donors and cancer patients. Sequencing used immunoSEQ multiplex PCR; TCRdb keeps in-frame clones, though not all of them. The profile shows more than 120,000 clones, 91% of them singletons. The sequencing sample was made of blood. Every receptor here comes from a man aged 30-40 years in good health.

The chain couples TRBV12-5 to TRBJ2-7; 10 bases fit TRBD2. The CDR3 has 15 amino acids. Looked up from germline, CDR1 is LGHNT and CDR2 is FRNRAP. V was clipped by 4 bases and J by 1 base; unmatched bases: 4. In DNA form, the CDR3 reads TGTGCTAGTGGTTATAGCGGGGGGCCATCCTACGAGCAGTACTTC. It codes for CASGYSGGPSYEQYF.

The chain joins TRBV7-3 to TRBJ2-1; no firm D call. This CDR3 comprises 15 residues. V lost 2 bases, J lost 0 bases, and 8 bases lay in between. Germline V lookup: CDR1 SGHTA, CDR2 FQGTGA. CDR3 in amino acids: CASSLDGYSYNEQFF. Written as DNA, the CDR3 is TGTGCCAGCAGCTTAGACGGCTACTCCTACAATGAGCAGTTCTTC.

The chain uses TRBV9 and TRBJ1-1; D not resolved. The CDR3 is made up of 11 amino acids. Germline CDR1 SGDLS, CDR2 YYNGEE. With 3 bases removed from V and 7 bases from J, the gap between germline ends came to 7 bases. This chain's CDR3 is CASSAGLEAFF. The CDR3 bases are TGTGCCAGCAGCGCTGGACTTGAAGCTTTCTTT.

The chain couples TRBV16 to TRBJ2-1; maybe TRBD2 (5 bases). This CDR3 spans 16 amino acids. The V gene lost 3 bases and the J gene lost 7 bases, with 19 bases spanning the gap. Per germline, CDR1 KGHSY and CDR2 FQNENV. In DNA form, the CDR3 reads TGTGCCAGCAGCCAGACAATTAGCCCGACTATTAATGAGCAGTTCTTC. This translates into CASSQTISPTINEQFF.

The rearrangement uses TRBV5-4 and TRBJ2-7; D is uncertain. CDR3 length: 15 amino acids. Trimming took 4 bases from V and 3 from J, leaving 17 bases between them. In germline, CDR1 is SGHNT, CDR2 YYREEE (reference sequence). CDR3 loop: CASSGKAEAYYEQYF. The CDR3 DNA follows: TGTGCCAGCAGCGGAAAGGCCGAGGCCTACTACGAGCAGTACTTC. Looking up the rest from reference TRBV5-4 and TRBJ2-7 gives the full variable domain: ETGVTQSPTHLIKTRGQQVTLRCSSQSGHNTVSWYQQALGQGPQFIFQYYREEENGRGNFPPRFSGLQFPNYSSELNVNALELDDSALYLCASSGKAEAYYEQYFGPGTRLTVT.

The CDR3 nucleotides read TGTGCCAGCAGCTCCCGGGACGGGGATCAGCCCCAGCATTTT. Amino acid sequence: CASSSRDGDQPQHF. The chain links TRBV11-2 to TRBJ1-5; D perhaps matches TRBD1 (5 bases). The CDR3 runs 14 residues. Trimming pared 4 bases from V and 5 bases from J, leaving 12 bases between. From germline, CDR1 is SGHAT and CDR2 FQNNGV. Complete variable domain (other parts from reference TRBV11-2 and TRBJ1-5): EAGVAQSPRYKIIEKRQSVAFWCNPISGHATLYWYQQILGQGPKLLIQFQNNGVVDDSQLPKDRFSAERLKGVDSTLKIQPAKLEDSAVYLCASSSRDGDQPQHFGDGTRLSIL.

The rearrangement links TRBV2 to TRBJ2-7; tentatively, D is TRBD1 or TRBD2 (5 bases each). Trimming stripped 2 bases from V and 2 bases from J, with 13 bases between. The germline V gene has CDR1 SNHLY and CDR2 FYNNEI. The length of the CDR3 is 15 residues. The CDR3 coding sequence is TGTGCCAGCAGTGAACCCAGGGACCTACCCTACGAGCAGTACTTC. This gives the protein CASSEPRDLPYEQYF.

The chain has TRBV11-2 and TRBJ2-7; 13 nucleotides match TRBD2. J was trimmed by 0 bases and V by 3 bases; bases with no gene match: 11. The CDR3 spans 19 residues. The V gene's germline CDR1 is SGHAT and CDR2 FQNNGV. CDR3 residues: CASSLTSGGTYPASYEQYF. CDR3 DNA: TGTGCCAGCAGCTTGACTAGCGGGGGGACATACCCAGCCTCCTACGAGCAGTACTTC. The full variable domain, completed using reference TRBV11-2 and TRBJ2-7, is EAGVAQSPRYKIIEKRQSVAFWCNPISGHATLYWYQQILGQGPKLLIQFQNNGVVDDSQLPKDRFSAERLKGVDSTLKIQPAKLEDSAVYLCASSLTSGGTYPASYEQYFGPGTRLTVT.

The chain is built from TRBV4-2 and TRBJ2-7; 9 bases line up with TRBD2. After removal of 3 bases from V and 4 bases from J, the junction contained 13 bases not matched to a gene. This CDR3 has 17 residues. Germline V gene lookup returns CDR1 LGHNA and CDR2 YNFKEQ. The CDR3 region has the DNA TGTGCCAGCAGCCAGCAGAGTGCCATTCTAGCGGGATACGAGCAGTACTTC. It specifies CASSQQSAILAGYEQYF.

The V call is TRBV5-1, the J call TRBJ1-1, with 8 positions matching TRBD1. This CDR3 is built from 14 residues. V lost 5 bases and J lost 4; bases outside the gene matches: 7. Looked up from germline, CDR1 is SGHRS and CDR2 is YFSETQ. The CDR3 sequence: CASSTGGEATEAFF. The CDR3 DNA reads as TGCGCCAGCAGTACAGGGGGGGAGGCCACTGAAGCTTTCTTT. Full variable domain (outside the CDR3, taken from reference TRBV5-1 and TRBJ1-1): KAGVTQTPRYLIKTRGQQVTLSCSPISGHRSVSWYQQTPGQGLQFLFEYFSETQRNKGNFPGRFSGRQFSNSRSEMNVSTLELGDSALYLCASSTGGEATEAFFGQGTRLTVV.

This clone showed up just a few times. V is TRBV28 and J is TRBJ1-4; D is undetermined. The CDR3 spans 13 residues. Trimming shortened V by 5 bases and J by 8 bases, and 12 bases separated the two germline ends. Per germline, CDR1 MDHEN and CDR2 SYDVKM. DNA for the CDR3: TGTGCCAGCAGTGGACTATTAGGAGAAAAACTGTTTTTT. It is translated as CASSGLLGEKLFF.

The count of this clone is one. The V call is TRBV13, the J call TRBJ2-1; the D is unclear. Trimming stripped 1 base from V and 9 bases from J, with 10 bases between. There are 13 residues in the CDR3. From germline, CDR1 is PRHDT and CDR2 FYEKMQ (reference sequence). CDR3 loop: CASSLELIGEQFF. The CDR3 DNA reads TGTGCCAGCAGCTTAGAGTTGATCGGTGAGCAGTTCTTC.

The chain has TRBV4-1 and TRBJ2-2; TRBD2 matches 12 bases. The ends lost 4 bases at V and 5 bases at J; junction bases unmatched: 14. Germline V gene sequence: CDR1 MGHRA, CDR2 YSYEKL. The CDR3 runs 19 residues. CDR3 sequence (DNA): TGCGCCAGCAGCCTAAGACTAGCGGGGGATCTCCTGGGTACCGGGGAGCTGTTTTTT. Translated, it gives CASSLRLAGDLLGTGELFF.

In DNA form, the CDR3 reads TGTGCCAGCCGACTAGCGGGGGATTTCGGCACAGATACGCAGTATTTT. Amino acids: CASRLAGDFGTDTQYF. The chain couples TRBV27 to TRBJ2-3, with TRBD2 identical over 12 bases. Trimming took 8 bases from V and 1 from J; bases not matched to a gene: 7. CDR3 size: 16 residues. The germline V gene has CDR1 MNHEY and CDR2 SMNVEV (reference sequence).

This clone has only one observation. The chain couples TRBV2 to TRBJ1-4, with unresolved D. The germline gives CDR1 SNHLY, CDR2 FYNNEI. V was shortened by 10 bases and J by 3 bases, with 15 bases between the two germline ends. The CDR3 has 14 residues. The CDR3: CAKQKRTSNEKLFF. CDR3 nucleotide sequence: TGTGCCAAACAAAAGAGGACCTCTAATGAAAAACTGTTTTTT.

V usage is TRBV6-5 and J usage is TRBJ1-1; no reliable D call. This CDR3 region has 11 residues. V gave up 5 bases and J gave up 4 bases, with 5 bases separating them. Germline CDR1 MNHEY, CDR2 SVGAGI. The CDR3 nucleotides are TGTGCCAGCAGTAGTAGCACTGAAGCTTTCTTT. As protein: CASSSSTEAFF.

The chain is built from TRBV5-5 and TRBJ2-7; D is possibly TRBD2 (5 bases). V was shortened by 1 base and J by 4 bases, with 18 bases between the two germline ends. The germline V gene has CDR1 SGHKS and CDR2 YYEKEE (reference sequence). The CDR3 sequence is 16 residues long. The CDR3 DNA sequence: TGTGCCAGCAGCTTGCTTCGAGGGTGGCCTGCTTACGAGCAGTACTTC. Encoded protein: CASSLLRGWPAYEQYF.

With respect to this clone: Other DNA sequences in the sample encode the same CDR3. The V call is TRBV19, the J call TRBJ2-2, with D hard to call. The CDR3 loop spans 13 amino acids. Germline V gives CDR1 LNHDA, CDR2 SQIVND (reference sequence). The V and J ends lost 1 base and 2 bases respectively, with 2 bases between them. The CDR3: CASSIGNTGELFF. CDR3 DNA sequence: TGTGCCAGTAGTATAGGCAACACCGGGGAGCTGTTTTTT.

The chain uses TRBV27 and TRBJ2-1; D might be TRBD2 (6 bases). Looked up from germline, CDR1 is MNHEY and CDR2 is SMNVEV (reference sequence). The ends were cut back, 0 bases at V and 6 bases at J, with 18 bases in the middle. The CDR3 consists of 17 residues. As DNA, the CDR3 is TGTGCCAGCAGTTTATCCCGGGCAGGGAGGTTCAGCAATGAGCAGTTCTTC. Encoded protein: CASSLSRAGRFSNEQFF.

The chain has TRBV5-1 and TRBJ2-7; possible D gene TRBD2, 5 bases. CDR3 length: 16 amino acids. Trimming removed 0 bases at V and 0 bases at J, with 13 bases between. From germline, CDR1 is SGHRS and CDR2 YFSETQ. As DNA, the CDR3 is TGCGCCAGCAGCTTGGTGGTAGCGAAAACCTCCTACGAGCAGTACTTC. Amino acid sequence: CASSLVVAKTSYEQYF. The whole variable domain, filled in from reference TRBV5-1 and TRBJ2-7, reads KAGVTQTPRYLIKTRGQQVTLSCSPISGHRSVSWYQQTPGQGLQFLFEYFSETQRNKGNFPGRFSGRQFSNSRSEMNVSTLELGDSALYLCASSLVVAKTSYEQYFGPGTRLTVT.

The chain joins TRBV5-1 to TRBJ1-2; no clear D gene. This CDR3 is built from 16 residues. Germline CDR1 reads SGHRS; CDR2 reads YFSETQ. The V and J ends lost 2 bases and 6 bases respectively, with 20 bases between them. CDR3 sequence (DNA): TGCGCCAGCAGCTTTGTCCGCGGGTCAATGAGGGATGGCTACACCTTC. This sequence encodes CASSFVRGSMRDGYTF. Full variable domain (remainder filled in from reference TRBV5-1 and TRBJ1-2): KAGVTQTPRYLIKTRGQQVTLSCSPISGHRSVSWYQQTPGQGLQFLFEYFSETQRNKGNFPGRFSGRQFSNSRSEMNVSTLELGDSALYLCASSFVRGSMRDGYTFGSGTRLTVV.

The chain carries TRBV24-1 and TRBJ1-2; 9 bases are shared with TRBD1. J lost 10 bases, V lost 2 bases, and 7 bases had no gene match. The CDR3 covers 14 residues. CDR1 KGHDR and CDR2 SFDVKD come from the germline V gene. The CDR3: CATSDYRDRVSYTF. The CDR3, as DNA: TGTGCCACCAGTGATTATAGGGACAGGGTATCCTACACCTTC.

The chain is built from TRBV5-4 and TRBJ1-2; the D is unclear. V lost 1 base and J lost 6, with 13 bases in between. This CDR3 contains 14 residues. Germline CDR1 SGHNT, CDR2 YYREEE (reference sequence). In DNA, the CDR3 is TGTGCCAGCAGCTTGTATGACGATAGGGATGGCTACACCTTC. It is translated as CASSLYDDRDGYTF. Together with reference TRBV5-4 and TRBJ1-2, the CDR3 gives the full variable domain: ETGVTQSPTHLIKTRGQQVTLRCSSQSGHNTVSWYQQALGQGPQFIFQYYREEENGRGNFPPRFSGLQFPNYSSELNVNALELDDSALYLCASSLYDDRDGYTFGSGTRLTVV.

The CDR3 loop is CASSLGQGEDNEQFF. The CDR3 DNA is TGTGCCAGCAGTTTAGGACAGGGGGAGGACAATGAGCAGTTCTTC. The rearrangement uses TRBV27 and TRBJ2-1; 10 nucleotides agree with TRBD1. The V gene's germline CDR1 is MNHEY and CDR2 SMNVEV (reference sequence). This CDR3 spans 15 amino acids. V lost 2 bases to trimming and J lost 5 bases; unmatched junction nucleotides: 3.

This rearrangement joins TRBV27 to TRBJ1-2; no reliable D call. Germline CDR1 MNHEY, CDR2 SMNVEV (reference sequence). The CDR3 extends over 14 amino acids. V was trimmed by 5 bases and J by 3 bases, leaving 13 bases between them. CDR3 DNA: TGTGCCAGCAGTCCCCCCTTGGGGTACTATGGCTACACCTTC. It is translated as CASSPPLGYYGYTF.

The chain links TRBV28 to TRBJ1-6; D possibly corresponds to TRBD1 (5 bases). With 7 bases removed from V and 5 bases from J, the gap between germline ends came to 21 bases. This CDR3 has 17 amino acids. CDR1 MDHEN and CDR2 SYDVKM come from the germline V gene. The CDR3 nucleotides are TGTGCCAGCACCTTTACCCTCTGGGACCACAATAATTCACCCCTCCACTTT. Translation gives CASTFTLWDHNNSPLHF.

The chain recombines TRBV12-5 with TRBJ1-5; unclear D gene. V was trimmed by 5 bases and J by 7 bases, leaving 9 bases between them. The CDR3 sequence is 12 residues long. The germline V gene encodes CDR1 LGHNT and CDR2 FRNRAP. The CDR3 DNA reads TGTGCTAGTGGTGGTAGGGTCCAGCCCCAGCATTTT. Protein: CASGGRVQPQHF.